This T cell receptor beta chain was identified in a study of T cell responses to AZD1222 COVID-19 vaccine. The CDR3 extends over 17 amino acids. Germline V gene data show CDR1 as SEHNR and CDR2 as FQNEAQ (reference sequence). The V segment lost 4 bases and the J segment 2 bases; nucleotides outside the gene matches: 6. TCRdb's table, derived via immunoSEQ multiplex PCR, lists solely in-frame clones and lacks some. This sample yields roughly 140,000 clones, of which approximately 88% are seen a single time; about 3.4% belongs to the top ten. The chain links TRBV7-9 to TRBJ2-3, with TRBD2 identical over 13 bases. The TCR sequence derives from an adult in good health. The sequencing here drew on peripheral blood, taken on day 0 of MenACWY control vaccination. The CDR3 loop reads CASSSQGTSGNTDTQYF. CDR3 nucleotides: TGTGCCAGCAGCTCCCAAGGGACTAGCGGGAACACAGATACGCAGTATTTT.